Presented here are 5 T cell receptor beta chains from one specimen sequenced in a study of shared clonotypes between healthy human individuals (dated by TCRdb to the early 2020s). The library relied on the immunoSEQ multiplex PCR assay. In its TCRdb copy, this immuneACCESS table keeps in-frame sequences only and misses some clones. Where compared with another copy, unresolved V genes explain less than half of these, and the others have no known cause. The sample table lists hundreds of thousands of clones, nearly 95% of them with a count of one. 24% of the sample belongs to the ten largest clones. CD8 naive samples consisted of CD45RO-negative cells that were positively selected for CCR7, yielding a CD45RA+CCR7+ population without TemRA cells. The specimen was naive CD8+ T cells sorted from blood. The sample's cell subset or site label, decoded: CD45RA+CCR7+. These receptors were obtained from a man under 40 in good health.

Here the CDR3 reads CASSLGQELGQTQYF. CDR3 DNA: TGTGCCAGCAGCTTGGGACAGGAGCTAGGACAGACCCAGTACTTC. The rearrangement joins TRBV5-4 to TRBJ2-5, with D perhaps matching TRBD1 (6 bases). With 0 bases removed from V and 6 bases from J, the gap between germline ends came to 15 bases. CDR3 length: 15 amino acids. Looked up from germline, CDR1 is SGHNT and CDR2 is YYREEE (reference sequence).

This chain connects TRBV28 to TRBJ1-2; D is perhaps TRBD1 (5 bases). V lost 5 bases to trimming and J lost 0 bases, with 13 bases between them. The CDR3 has 15 residues. Germline V CDR1 and CDR2: MDHEN, SYDVKM. The CDR3 sequence is CASSPGTGTNYGYTF. DNA for the CDR3: TGTGCCAGCAGTCCCGGGACGGGTACTAACTATGGCTACACCTTC.

A remark on this clone: This likely stems from a read error, as it lies one base from a far larger clone. The rearrangement uses TRBV7-9 and TRBJ2-2, with no clear D. The CDR3 is 11 residues long. V was shortened by 8 bases and J by 1 base, with 2 bases between the two germline ends. CDR1 and CDR2 from the germline V gene are SEHNR and FQNEAQ (reference sequence). The CDR3 sequence is CASRNTGELFF. The CDR3 coding sequence is TGTGCCAGCCGGAACACCGGGGAGCTGTTTTTT. Variable domain in full (rest from reference TRBV7-9 and TRBJ2-2): DTGVSQNPRHKITKRGQNVTFRCDPISEHNRLYWYRQTLGQGPEFLTYFQNEAQLEKSRLLSDRFSAERPKGSFSTLEIQRTEQGDSAMYLCASRNTGELFFGEGSRLTVL.

The rearrangement joins TRBV7-2 to TRBJ2-7; TRBD2 aligns across 11 bases. With V trimmed by 1 base and J by 7 bases, 9 bases remained unmatched. The CDR3 length is 16 residues. CDR1 and CDR2 from the germline V gene are SGHTA and FQGNSA. The CDR3: CASSLGLTSGREEQYF. The DNA for the CDR3 is TGTGCCAGCAGCTTAGGCCTTACTAGCGGGAGAGAAGAGCAGTACTTC. The whole variable domain, filled in from reference TRBV7-2 and TRBJ2-7, reads GAGVSQSPSNKVTEKGKDVELRCDPISGHTALYWYRQSLGQGLEFLIYFQGNSAPDKSGLPSDRFSAERTGGSVSTLTIQRTQQEDSAVYLCASSLGLTSGREEQYFGPGTRLTVT.

The gene calls are TRBV4-1 and TRBJ2-5; TRBD1 might be the D (5 bases). The germline V and J ends were trimmed by 2 bases and 5 bases, with 18 bases remaining between them. The CDR3 runs 16 residues. CDR1 MGHRA and CDR2 YSYEKL come from the germline V gene. CDR3 sequence: CASSQISEGVGETQYF. CDR3 coding DNA: TGCGCCAGCAGCCAAATAAGCGAAGGGGTCGGGGAGACCCAGTACTTC.